This T cell receptor beta chain was sequenced in a study of radiotherapy plus CTLA-4 blockade in lung cancer. Background on the study: In approximately 17% of patients, objective responses were seen; approximately 34% had disease control. Study-level points and caveats: There was expansion of tumor-derived TCR clones in blood after radiotherapy plus ipilimumab. Among reported predictors of response, early blood T cell clone dynamics with interferon-beta performed best.

Treatment of patients with chemo-refractory metastatic non-small-cell lung cancer consisted of focal radiation plus CTLA-4 blockade with ipilimumab. Comments on this clone: Its target is unknown.

Data came from immunoSEQ multiplex PCR; TCRdb stores just in-frame clones and leaves some out. The top ten hold around 8% of the sample, which has 45,000 or so clones, approximately 79% seen once. The ends were cut back, 7 bases at V and 1 base at J, with 7 bases in the middle. The CDR3 is 13 amino acids. Germline values: CDR1 MNHEY, CDR2 SMNVEV (reference sequence). This receptor was taken from a human donor with non-small cell lung cancer who had stable disease on radiotherapy plus ipilimumab. Source: peripheral blood, taken from a patient treated with radiotherapy plus ipilimumab. The chain recombines TRBV27 with TRBJ2-2; D unresolved. The CDR3 sequence: CASKFQNTGELFF. The DNA for the CDR3 is TGTGCCAGCAAATTCCAGAACACCGGGGAGCTGTTTTTT.